There are a few counts of the clone carrying this TCR beta chain. Its antigen is not identified. The data derive from a study of early T cells in non-severe SARS-CoV-2 infection. Study at large: Chains were not paired, and sequencing was done on bulk RNA from unsorted whole blood.

Study observations and caveats: Matches to VDJdb favored anti-spike CD8 responses and missed private and CD4 specificities.

Unique molecular identifiers were attached to individual cDNA molecules. TCRdb used MiXCR to reprocess the 5' RACE reads, holding one entry per CDR3 protein. Of 60,000 or so distinct CDR3 sequences in the sample, roughly an eighth were seen once. Germline V gene lookup returns CDR1 DFQATT and CDR2 SNEGSKA (reference sequence). The CDR3 contains 14 residues. V was clipped by 1 base and J by 2 bases, with 12 bases between them. The sample taken for sequencing was whole blood. The sequence came from an adult who was a healthcare worker with PCR-confirmed SARS-CoV-2 infection or an uninfected control (not recorded which). The chain links TRBV20-1 to TRBJ2-7; no definite D call. For the CDR3, the DNA is TGCAGTGCTAGAGGTACTGTGTATCCCTACGAGCAGTACTTC. Amino acid sequence: CSARGTVYPYEQYF.